The sequence of this T cell receptor beta chain was determined in a study of blood T cell repertoires in COVID-19. For the study at large: COVID-19 samples collected from the United States, Italy and Spain covered acute and convalescent phases. Nucleic acid was either cDNA or gDNA, and it came from T cells, B-cell-depleted T cells, or PBMCs.

As processed by the authors: Estimated nucleated cell counts came from reference gene primer amplification. Sequencing used immunoSEQ multiplex PCR; TCRdb keeps in-frame clones, though not all of them. D and trimming were read from the DNA, whereas the V and J calls and clone size are those reported in that table. The profile shows around 170,000 clones, around four fifths of them singletons. The CDR3 contains 12 residues. V shed 5 bases and J shed 5 bases, with 11 bases lying between them. CDR1 and CDR2 from the germline V gene are SQVTM and ANQGSEA. This chain connects TRBV29-1 to TRBJ2-3, with TRBD1 as a possible D gene (5 bases). The sample consisted of peripheral blood. The receptor comes from a man between 65 and 85 years old with active or convalescent COVID-19. CDR3 amino acids: CSVTAQGDTQYF. DNA of the CDR3: TGCAGCGTTACTGCGCAGGGAGATACGCAGTATTTT.